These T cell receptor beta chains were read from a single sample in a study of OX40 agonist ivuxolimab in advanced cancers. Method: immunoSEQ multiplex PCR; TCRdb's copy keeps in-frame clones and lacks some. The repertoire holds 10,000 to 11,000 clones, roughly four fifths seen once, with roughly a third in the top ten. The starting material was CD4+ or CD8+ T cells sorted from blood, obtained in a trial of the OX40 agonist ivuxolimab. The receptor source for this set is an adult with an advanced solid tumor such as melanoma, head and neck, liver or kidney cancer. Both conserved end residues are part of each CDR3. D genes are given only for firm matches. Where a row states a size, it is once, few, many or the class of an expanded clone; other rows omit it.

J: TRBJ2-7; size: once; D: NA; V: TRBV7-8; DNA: TGTGCCAGCAGCTGGGGGCGGGACTACGAGCAGTACTTC; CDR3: CASSWGRDYEQYF
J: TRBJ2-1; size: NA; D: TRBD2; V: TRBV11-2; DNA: TGTGCCAGCAGCCCCGGACTAGCGGGAGGGTACAATGAGCAGTTCTTC; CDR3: CASSPGLAGGYNEQFF
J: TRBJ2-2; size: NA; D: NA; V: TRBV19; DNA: TGTGCCAGTAGTATGCGAGGGCCGGTCACCGGGGAGCTGTTTTTT; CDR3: CASSMRGPVTGELFF
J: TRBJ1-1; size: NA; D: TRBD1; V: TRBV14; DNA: TGTGCCAGCAGCCTATGGACAGGCAGTGACACTGAAGCTTTCTTT; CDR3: CASSLWTGSDTEAFF
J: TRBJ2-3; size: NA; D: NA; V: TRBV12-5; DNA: TGTGCTAGTGGTCTAAGGGACTCCCGTCTCGATACGCAGTATTTT; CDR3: CASGLRDSRLDTQYF
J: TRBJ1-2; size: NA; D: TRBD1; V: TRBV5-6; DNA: TGTGCCAGCAGCCCCGATCGGCCAGGGGGGCTAGATGGCTACACCTTC; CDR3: CASSPDRPGGLDGYTF
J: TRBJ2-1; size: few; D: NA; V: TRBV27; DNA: TGTGCCAGCAGTCCCCCCCCCGGATTAGTTTTAAGCTCCTACAATGAGCAGTTCTTC; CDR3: CASSPPPGLVLSSYNEQFF
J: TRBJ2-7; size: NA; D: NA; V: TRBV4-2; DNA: TGTGCCAGCAGCCAAGAAGGCACAGGGTCGCCGGGGGAGCAGTACTTC; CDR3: CASSQEGTGSPGEQYF
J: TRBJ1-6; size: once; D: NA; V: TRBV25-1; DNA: TGTGCCAGCAGTGAATACGCCGATGGTTATAATTCACCCCTCCACTTT; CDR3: CASSEYADGYNSPLHF
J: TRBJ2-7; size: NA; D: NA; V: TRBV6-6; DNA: TGTGCCAGCTTAGATAAGGACAGTAACTCCTACGAGCAGTACTTC; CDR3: CASLDKDSNSYEQYF
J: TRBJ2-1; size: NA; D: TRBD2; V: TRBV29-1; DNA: TGCAGCGCCCCGGGGGGACTAGCGGGAGCTAGCGATGAGCAGTTCTTC; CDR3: CSAPGGLAGASDEQFF
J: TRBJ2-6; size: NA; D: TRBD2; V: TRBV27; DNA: TGTGCCAGCAGTTTAGCGGGAGTCACTGGGGCCAACGTCCTGACTTTC; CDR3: CASSLAGVTGANVLTF
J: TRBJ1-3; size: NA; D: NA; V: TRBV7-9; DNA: TGTGCCAGCAGCTTAGAAGGAGTGGGAGACTCTGGAAACACCATATATTTT; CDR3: CASSLEGVGDSGNTIYF
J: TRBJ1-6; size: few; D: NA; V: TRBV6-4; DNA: TGTGCCAGCAGTTACTCACCGTTTGCCTCCTATAATTCACCCCTCCACTTT; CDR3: CASSYSPFASYNSPLHF
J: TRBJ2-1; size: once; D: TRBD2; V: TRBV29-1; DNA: TGCAGCGTACGCCCGGGAGGCGCCTACAATGAGCAGTTCTTC; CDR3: CSVRPGGAYNEQFF